This is a list of T cell receptor beta chains from one sample in a study of T cells in Graves' hyperthyroidism and ophthalmopathy. From the multiplex PCR reads, TCRdb called clonotypes with MiXCR, one entry per CDR3 protein. The sample holds around 300,000 distinct CDR3 sequences; about 13% are singletons and the top ten take roughly 7.7%. The sequenced material came from blood. These receptors were taken from a woman aged 40 to 50 with Graves' hyperthyroidism. Each CDR3 is given with its conserved first and last residue. A D gene is named only where the DNA matches it firmly. Clone size is not always given. Where it is, it says once, few, many or a class for expanded clones.

clone_size	v_call	d_call	j_call	cdr3_aa	cdr3_nt
NA	TRBV6-2/TRBV6-3	NA	TRBJ2-7	CAISDPGGWEDEQYF	TGTGCCATCAGTGACCCTGGGGGGTGGGAGGACGAGCAGTACTTC
NA	TRBV18	NA	TRBJ2-7	CASSPGSSPLYEQYF	TGTGCCAGCTCACCGGGGAGCAGCCCCCTCTACGAGCAGTACTTC
NA	TRBV19	NA	TRBJ1-4	CASSIGPGNEKLFF	TGTGCCAGTAGTATAGGGCCTGGTAATGAAAAACTGTTTTTT
few	TRBV7-2	NA	TRBJ1-5	CASSPATGPQAQHF	TGTGCCAGCAGCCCAGCGACAGGTCCCCAGGCCCAGCATTTT
NA	TRBV19	TRBD2	TRBJ2-1	CASSIDYLGTSGRLNEQFF	TGTGCCAGTAGTATAGATTATCTCGGGACTAGCGGGAGGCTTAATGAGCAGTTCTTC
NA	TRBV18	TRBD1	TRBJ2-3	CASSTRDRSTDTQYF	TGTGCCAGCTCAACCCGGGACAGAAGCACAGATACGCAGTATTTT
many	TRBV3-1	NA	TRBJ2-1	CASSQDFRAEQFF	TGTGCCAGCAGCCAAGATTTTAGAGCCGAGCAGTTCTTC
many	TRBV7-2	NA	TRBJ1-6	CASSLTENYNSPLHF	TGTGCCAGCAGCTTAACAGAGAACTATAATTCACCCCTCCACTTT
many	TRBV19	NA	TRBJ1-1	CASSMDTEAFF	TGTGCCAGTAGCATGGACACTGAAGCTTTCTTT
few	TRBV9	TRBD1	TRBJ1-1	CASSARDSNMNTEAFF	TGTGCCAGCAGCGCGCGGGACAGTAACATGAACACTGAAGCTTTCTTT
many	TRBV29-1	NA	TRBJ1-1	CSVEVGVVSEAFF	TGCAGCGTTGAGGTGGGAGTTGTCTCCGAAGCTTTCTTT